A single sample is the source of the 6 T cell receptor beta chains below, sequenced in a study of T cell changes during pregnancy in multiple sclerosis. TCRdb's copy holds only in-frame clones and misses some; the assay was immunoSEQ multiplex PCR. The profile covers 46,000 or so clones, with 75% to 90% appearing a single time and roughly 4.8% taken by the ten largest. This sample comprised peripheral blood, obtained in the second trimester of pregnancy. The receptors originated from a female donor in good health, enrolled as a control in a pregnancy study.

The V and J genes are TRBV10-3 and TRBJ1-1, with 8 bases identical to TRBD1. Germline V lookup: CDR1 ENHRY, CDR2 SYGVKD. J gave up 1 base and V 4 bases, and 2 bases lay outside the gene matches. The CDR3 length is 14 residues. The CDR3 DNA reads TGTGCCATCAGTGTTGACAGGGGGAACACTGAAGCTTTCTTT. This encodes CAISVDRGNTEAFF.

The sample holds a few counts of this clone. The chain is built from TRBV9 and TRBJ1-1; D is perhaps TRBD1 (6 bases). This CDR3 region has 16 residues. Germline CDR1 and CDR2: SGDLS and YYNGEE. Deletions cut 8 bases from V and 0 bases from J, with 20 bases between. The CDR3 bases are TGTGCCAGTGTCCGGAAACAGGGCCGACTGAACACTGAAGCTTTCTTT. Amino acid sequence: CASVRKQGRLNTEAFF.

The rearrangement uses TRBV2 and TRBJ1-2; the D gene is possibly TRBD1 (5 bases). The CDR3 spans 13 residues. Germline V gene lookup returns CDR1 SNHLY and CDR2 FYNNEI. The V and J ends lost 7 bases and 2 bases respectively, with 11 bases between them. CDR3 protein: CASNQQVNYGYTF. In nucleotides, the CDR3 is TGTGCCAGCAACCAACAGGTCAACTATGGCTACACCTTC.

The CDR3 here is CASSVGGGRETQYF. The CDR3 DNA follows: TGTGCCAGCAGCGTAGGGGGGGGCAGGGAGACCCAGTACTTC. The chain couples TRBV5-6 to TRBJ2-5; D possibly corresponds to TRBD2 (7 bases). The germline CDR1 and CDR2 sequences are SGHDT and YYEEEE. The CDR3 consists of 14 residues. V was clipped by 4 bases and J by 5 bases, with 15 bases between them.

CDR3 sequence: CASSPGTGRETQYF. CDR3 DNA sequence: TGCGCCAGCAGCCCCGGGACAGGCAGAGAGACCCAGTACTTC. The rearrangement uses TRBV5-1 and TRBJ2-5, with 8 bases matching TRBD1. J gave up 4 bases and V 4 bases, and 6 bases lay outside the gene matches. Germline V gene data show CDR1 as SGHRS and CDR2 as YFSETQ. There are 14 residues in the CDR3.

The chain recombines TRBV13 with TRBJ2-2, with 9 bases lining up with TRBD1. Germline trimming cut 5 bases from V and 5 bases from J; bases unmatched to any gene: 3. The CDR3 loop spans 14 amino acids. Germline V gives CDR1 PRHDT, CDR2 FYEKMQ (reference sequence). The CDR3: CASSRDRATGELFF. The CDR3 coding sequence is TGTGCCAGCAGCAGGGACAGGGCTACCGGGGAGCTGTTTTTT.